This T cell receptor (beta chain) was profiled in a study of blood T cell repertoires in COVID-19 (dated by TCRdb to 2018 to 2021). Background for the entire study: Collaborator samples came from the United States, Italy and Spain and covered acute and convalescent phases of COVID-19. Sample metadata almost always included a de-identified subject ID, COVID-19 status, age in years and sex. The repertoires were released in a freely available public database intended as a resource for research on the immune response to SARS-CoV-2. The dataset comprised deeply sampled blood TCRbeta repertoires from subjects exposed to, actively infected with, or recovered from COVID-19. Where HLA class I and class II types were available, the types were taken from metadata supplied by the sample provider, not from assay-based typing. Samples came from the ongoing ImmuneRACE study (first 160 participants) plus 1,254 subjects from 6 global collaborators. The prospective study material was composed of cDNA or gDNA derived from T cells, B-cell-depleted T cells, or PBMCs.

TCRbeta CDR3 regions were amplified from genomic DNA using the immunoSEQ Assay, a bias-controlled multiplex PCR. As for the original processing: Nucleated cell counts per sample were estimated from amplification of reference gene primers within the assay. To quantify the absolute abundance of each unique TCRbeta CDR3 rearrangement, sequence reads were collapsed and filtered. For each sample, productive Simpson clonality was calculated as the square root of Simpson's diversity index across productive rearrangements. Drawn from immuneACCESS, this table holds only the in-frame rearrangements with V and J called that TCRdb kept. Clones are partly lost; checked studies trace under half to an unresolved V gene and leave the rest unexplained. D and trimming come from the DNA, and the V and J calls and clone size come from that table. In all, the sample holds around 180,000 clones, and approximately 81% of those were seen once. The leading ten clones occupy over 15% of the sample.

What the authors observed across the whole study: The amount of clinical and demographic metadata varied by source and participant and was provided uncurated.

One collaborating source in Seattle enrolled patients while the patients were actively infected and followed the patients over time throughout the course of disease. Collaborating institutions collected whole blood in K2EDTA tubes following their own protocols. For TCRbeta analysis, collaborators shipped samples as frozen whole blood, isolated PBMCs, or DNA extracted from either of those sample types. Of note for this clone: It lacks a known antigen. No much larger clone is present one base from it, and per-base qualities are unavailable.

For CDR1 and CDR2, the germline V gene (reference sequence) lists GTSNPN and SVGIG. The CDR3 numbers 12 residues from cysteine through phenylalanine. Only the CDR3 portion is preserved as DNA: 36 bases, with reading frame beginning at the first base. The trim is 4 bases for V and 7 bases for J, with a gap of 10 bases between the germline ends. The receptor was derived from a person aged 70 to 85 with COVID-19, enrolled during active disease. Sequenced: peripheral blood. Rearrangement joined TRBV30 to TRBJ1-4; the D gene is not confidently resolved. The CDR3 protein: CAWKLLGEKLFF. The sequenced DNA is TGTGCCTGGAAACTACTTGGTGAAAAACTGTTTTTT. The full variable domain, completed from the reference TRBV30 and TRBJ1-4 proteins outside the CDR3, reads SQTIHQWPATLVQPVGSPLSLECTVEGTSNPNLYWYRQAAGRGLQLLFYSVGIGQISSEVPQNLSASRPQDRQFILSSKKLLLSDSGFYLCAWKLLGEKLFFGSGTQLSVL.